The present TCR beta chain was sequenced within a study of blood T cell repertoires in COVID-19. V lost 0 bases to trimming and J lost 5 bases, with 11 bases between them. CDR3 length: 14 residues. CDR1 is SNHLY, CDR2 FYNNEI, per germline. Data came from immunoSEQ multiplex PCR; TCRdb stores just in-frame clones and leaves some out. Here the sample spans 200,000 or so clones, around 90% being singletons. Sequencing was performed on PBMCs or T cells enriched from blood (not recorded which). V and J are TRBV2 and TRBJ2-7; possibly TRBD1 for D (6 bases). The TCR originated in a woman between 18 and 29 years old who had recovered from COVID-19. CDR3 DNA: TGTGCCAGCAGTGAAGCGAGGGGGTGGAACGAGCAGTACTTC. It encodes CASSEARGWNEQYF.